Shown below are 13 T cell receptor beta chains from a single sample sequenced in a study of vaccination and CD4 T cells after COVID-19. MiXCR was run by TCRdb on the PCR reads, yielding one entry per CDR3 protein. The sample holds approximately 30,000 distinct CDR3 sequences, about 54% seen once. Time point of the sample: late sampling 161 to 241 days after vaccination in three convalescent patients. Here the sequenced sample was CD4+ T cells from blood, taken about 7 months after SARS-CoV-2 vaccination. The receptors were sampled from a human donor who had recovered from COVID-19.

This clonotype was seen only a few times. The chain recombines TRBV4-3 with TRBJ2-7, with 9 positions matching TRBD2. Looked up from germline, CDR1 is LGHNA and CDR2 is YSLEER. The V segment lost 4 bases and the J segment 0 bases; nucleotides outside the gene matches: 4. This CDR3 has 15 residues. The CDR3 DNA reads TGCGCCAGCAGCCTGAGCGGGAGGAGCTCCTACGAGCAGTACTTC. This codes for CASSLSGRSSYEQYF.

The chain carries TRBV28 and TRBJ2-3; 7 bases agree with TRBD1. Germline-derived CDR1 and CDR2 are MDHEN and SYDVKM. V gave up 5 bases and J gave up 4 bases; unmatched junction bases: 9. The CDR3 is 15 amino acids. CDR3 amino acids: CASSNRGQFSDTQYF. Here the CDR3 DNA reads TGTGCCAGCAGTAACAGGGGTCAGTTCTCAGATACGCAGTATTTT.

The CDR3 region has the DNA TGTGCCAGCTCCGGACAGAGTTACGAGCAGTACTTC. The encoded protein is CASSGQSYEQYF. The chain joins TRBV7-8 to TRBJ2-7, with TRBD1 as a possible D gene (6 bases). The CDR3 consists of 12 residues. Germline values: CDR1 SGHVS, CDR2 FQNEAQ. Trimming stripped 8 bases from V and 4 bases from J, with 12 bases between.

The rearrangement joins TRBV19 to TRBJ2-1, with TRBD1 identical over 10 bases. The trim removed 3 bases at V and 2 bases at J, leaving 1 base unmatched. The CDR3 has 15 amino acids. Germline values: CDR1 LNHDA, CDR2 SQIVND (reference sequence). The CDR3 DNA sequence: TGTGCCAGTAGTATGGGACAGGGGCCCTACAATGAGCAGTTCTTC. This encodes CASSMGQGPYNEQFF.

This clonotype was recorded only once. The V call is TRBV11-3, the J call TRBJ2-1; perhaps D is TRBD1 or TRBD2 (5 bases each). CDR1 and CDR2 (germline): SGHNT, YENEEA. The CDR3 has 13 amino acids. The ends were cut back, 5 bases at V and 5 bases at J, with 10 bases in the middle. The CDR3 region has the DNA TGTGCCAGCAGCCTGGGACCGCACAATGAGCAGTTCTTC. Its protein product is CASSLGPHNEQFF.

The V gene is TRBV4-1, the J gene TRBJ1-2; D is ambiguous. Germline V gives CDR1 MGHRA, CDR2 YSYEKL. There are 15 residues in the CDR3. The V end was cut by 0 bases, the J end by 0 bases, with 8 bases between. The CDR3 DNA reads as TGCGCCAGCAGCCAAGAGGTACAAGCTAACTATGGCTACACCTTC. This sequence encodes CASSQEVQANYGYTF.

The chain couples TRBV4-3 to TRBJ2-1; D uncertain. The CDR3 is 13 residues long. The germline V and J ends were trimmed by 5 bases and 10 bases, with 15 bases remaining between them. Per germline, CDR1 LGHNA and CDR2 YSLEER. This CDR3 reads CASSDRSYGEQFF. In DNA form, the CDR3 reads TGCGCCAGCAGCGATAGATCCTACGGGGAGCAGTTCTTC.

The chain combines TRBV28 with TRBJ2-7; tentatively, D is TRBD1 (6 bases). Germline V gene data show CDR1 as MDHEN and CDR2 as SYDVKM. This CDR3 has 15 residues. V was pared by 10 bases and J by 3 bases, with 22 bases between. This chain's CDR3 is CATTPGDTSFYEQYF. CDR3 DNA: TGTGCCACCACCCCAGGGGATACTAGTTTCTACGAGCAGTACTTC.

This clonotype is medium-sized in the sample. V and J are TRBV4-1 and TRBJ1-5; D not resolved. Germline lookup yields CDR1 MGHRA and CDR2 YSYEKL. This CDR3 region has 15 residues. Trimming pared 1 base from V and 1 base from J, leaving 8 bases between. The CDR3: CASSQVPGSNQPQHF. CDR3 in DNA: TGCGCCAGCAGCCAAGTTCCGGGGAGCAATCAGCCCCAGCATTTT.

The chain couples TRBV2 to TRBJ1-5; 12 positions match TRBD1. V trimming: 4 bases; J trimming: 6 bases; junction bases outside the gene matches: 4. The germline CDR1 and CDR2 sequences are SNHLY and FYNNEI. The length of the CDR3 is 15 residues. Here the CDR3 DNA reads TGTGCCAGCAGTGGGGACAGGGGGCTGGGTCAGCCCCAGCATTTT. It encodes CASSGDRGLGQPQHF.

This clonotype occurred a few times. The V gene is TRBV20-1, the J gene TRBJ1-2; a possible D gene is TRBD1 (6 bases). The CDR3 length is 13 residues. The V and J ends lost 3 bases and 4 bases respectively, with 12 bases between them. CDR1 DFQATT and CDR2 SNEGSKA come from the germline V gene (reference sequence). The CDR3, as DNA: TGCAGTGCTAGCCCGGGGGGCGTCTATGGCTACACCTTC. This sequence encodes CSASPGGVYGYTF.

The chain employs TRBV6-1 and TRBJ2-1, with D unresolved. This CDR3 has 12 amino acids. From germline, CDR1 is MNHNS and CDR2 SASEGT. V lost 6 bases, J lost 0 bases, and 3 bases lay in between. DNA of the CDR3: TGTGCCAGCAGAACCTCCTACAATGAGCAGTTCTTC. This codes for CASRTSYNEQFF.

The rearrangement uses TRBV29-1 and TRBJ2-7; TRBD2 agrees at 8 bases. Trimming took 7 bases from V and 3 from J; bases not matched to a gene: 2. CDR3 length: 11 amino acids. CDR1 is SQVTM, CDR2 ANQGSEA, per germline. The CDR3 DNA sequence: TGCAGCGCCGGGGGGGACTACGAGCAGTACTTC. Translating it yields CSAGGDYEQYF.